The 22 T cell receptor beta chains in this list originate from one sample, sequenced in a study of T cell changes during pregnancy in multiple sclerosis (dated by TCRdb to about 2019). Library generation was performed with the immunoSEQ multiplex PCR assay. Drawn from immuneACCESS, this table holds only the in-frame rearrangements with V and J called that TCRdb kept. Clones are partly lost; checked studies trace under half to an unresolved V gene and leave the rest unexplained. Here the sample has about 45,000 clones; approximately 91% occur a single time. In total, the top ten clones hold 1.4% of the sample. The specimen was PBMCs (not recorded whether the cells were cultured). The origin of the receptors is a female donor with multiple sclerosis, enrolled in a pregnancy study.

V gene TRBV7-6 combines with J gene TRBJ1-5; D call uncertain. The CDR3 has 13 amino acids. The germline gives CDR1 SGHVS, CDR2 FNYEAQ. The germline V and J ends were trimmed by 1 base and 6 bases, with 7 bases remaining between them. In nucleotides, the CDR3 is TGTGCCAGCAGCTTAGGCTGGGGTCAGCCCCAGCATTTT. This sequence encodes CASSLGWGQPQHF.

This chain links TRBV18 with TRBJ1-2; 8 bases map to TRBD1. Germline-derived CDR1 and CDR2 are KGHSH and LQKENI. V lost 3 bases, J lost 6 bases, and 12 bases stayed unmatched. The CDR3 has 16 residues. CDR3 in amino acids: CASSPQFTGGGDGYTF. The CDR3 DNA sequence: TGTGCCAGCTCACCCCAGTTTACAGGGGGGGGAGATGGCTACACCTTC.

This clone was picked up one time. CDR3 sequence: CASSLAFRGNTGELFF. As DNA, the CDR3 is TGTGCCAGCAGCTTAGCTTTTCGGGGGAACACCGGGGAGCTGTTTTTT. V usage is TRBV7-9 and J usage is TRBJ2-2; a weak D match, TRBD2 (5 bases). V lost 0 bases, J lost 1 base, and 9 bases lay in between. Germline CDR1 and CDR2: SEHNR and FQNEAQ (reference sequence). CDR3 length: 16 amino acids.

CDR3 coding DNA: TGTGCCAGCAGTTTGGGGACAGGGGGTGCAGATACGCAGTATTTT. Amino acid sequence: CASSLGTGGADTQYF. This rearrangement joins TRBV28 to TRBJ2-3; TRBD1 matches at 11 bases. The germline CDR1 and CDR2 sequences are MDHEN and SYDVKM. With V trimmed by 3 bases and J by 4 bases, 3 bases remained unmatched. The CDR3 consists of 15 residues.

The chain recombines TRBV11-2 with TRBJ2-7; 12 nucleotides agree with TRBD2. The germline gives CDR1 SGHAT, CDR2 FQNNGV. The ends lost 1 base at V and 0 bases at J; junction bases unmatched: 10. The CDR3 is 19 amino acids. The CDR3 loop reads CASSLGRILAGGSSYEQYF. The CDR3, as DNA: TGTGCCAGCAGCTTAGGCCGTATCCTAGCGGGAGGGAGCTCCTACGAGCAGTACTTC. Complete variable domain (other parts from reference TRBV11-2 and TRBJ2-7): EAGVAQSPRYKIIEKRQSVAFWCNPISGHATLYWYQQILGQGPKLLIQFQNNGVVDDSQLPKDRFSAERLKGVDSTLKIQPAKLEDSAVYLCASSLGRILAGGSSYEQYFGPGTRLTVT.

The chain uses TRBV9 and TRBJ2-7, with D maybe TRBD1 (5 bases). This CDR3 has 14 amino acids. V shed 0 bases and J shed 0 bases, with 7 bases lying between them. The germline V gene encodes CDR1 SGDLS and CDR2 YYNGEE. The CDR3 loop is CASSVVDSSYEQYF. CDR3 nucleotides: TGTGCCAGCAGCGTAGTTGACAGCTCCTACGAGCAGTACTTC.

V is TRBV4-1 and J is TRBJ2-2; D is perhaps TRBD2 (7 bases). This CDR3 has 17 residues. The germline V gene encodes CDR1 MGHRA and CDR2 YSYEKL. V was pared by 1 base and J by 5 bases, with 17 bases between. The CDR3 sequence: CASSQALGGRWTGELFF. CDR3 coding DNA: TGCGCCAGCAGCCAAGCCCTCGGGGGGCGGTGGACCGGGGAGCTGTTTTTT.

The J gene is TRBJ2-7, the V gene TRBV5-1; the match to TRBD1 covers 7 bases. The CDR3 extends over 14 amino acids. Per the germline V gene, CDR1 is SGHRS and CDR2 is YFSETQ. The V gene end was trimmed by 4 bases and the J gene end by 2 bases; junction bases not matched to a gene: 6. CDR3 sequence reads: CASSLQGQTYEQYF. In DNA, the CDR3 is TGCGCCAGCAGCCTACAGGGACAGACCTACGAGCAGTACTTC.

The chain recombines TRBV7-9 with TRBJ2-4; D is unclear. Germline values: CDR1 SEHNR, CDR2 FQNEAQ (reference sequence). CDR3 length equals 14 residues. Trimming left V 3 bases short and J 6 bases short, with 12 bases between. The CDR3 bases are TGTGCCAGCAGCTTCGGAAGTTGGGGAAACATTCAGTACTTC. Translating it yields CASSFGSWGNIQYF.

In its sample, this clone was seen a few times. This chain uses TRBV2 with TRBJ1-2; D may be TRBD1 (5 bases). Germline assignment: CDR1 SNHLY and CDR2 FYNNEI. V was shortened by 7 bases and J by 3 bases, with 15 bases between the two germline ends. CDR3 length equals 14 residues. Here the CDR3 reads CASIQTDSYYGYTF. The DNA for the CDR3 is TGTGCCAGCATCCAGACCGACAGCTACTATGGCTACACCTTC. Full variable domain (missing parts from reference TRBV2 and TRBJ1-2): EPEVTQTPSHQVTQMGQEVILRCVPISNHLYFYWYRQILGQKVEFLVSFYNNEISEKSEIFDDQFSVERPDGSNFTLKIRSTKLEDSAMYFCASIQTDSYYGYTFGSGTRLTVV.

J is TRBJ1-3 and V is TRBV7-2; D call uncertain. Germline V gene data show CDR1 as SGHTA and CDR2 as FQGNSA. The CDR3 extends over 15 amino acids. Trimming took 1 base from V and 4 from J, leaving 11 bases between them. The CDR3 reads CASSLVTGGGNTIYF. The CDR3 DNA sequence: TGTGCCAGCAGCTTAGTGACCGGAGGAGGAAACACCATATATTTT.

The V and J genes are TRBV18 and TRBJ2-2; weak D call: TRBD1 (6 bases). V lost 0 bases, J lost 0 bases, and 8 bases lay in between. This CDR3 is built from 16 residues. In germline, CDR1 is KGHSH, CDR2 LQKENI. The CDR3 sequence: CASSPPGTSNTGELFF. The CDR3 bases are TGTGCCAGCTCACCACCGGGGACATCGAACACCGGGGAGCTGTTTTTT. The entire variable domain, with the rest obtained from reference TRBV18 and TRBJ2-2, is as follows: NAGVMQNPRHLVRRRGQEARLRCSPMKGHSHVYWYRQLPEEGLKFMVYLQKENIIDESGMPKERFSAEFPKEGPSILRIQQVVRGDSAAYFCASSPPGTSNTGELFFGEGSRLTVL.

The chain links TRBV11-2 to TRBJ2-5; D might be TRBD1 (6 bases). The germline V gene has CDR1 SGHAT and CDR2 FQNNGV. The V end was cut by 5 bases, the J end by 2 bases, with 12 bases between. CDR3 size: 14 residues. CDR3 loop: CASSPTGKQETQYF. The CDR3, as DNA: TGTGCCAGCAGCCCTACAGGGAAACAAGAGACCCAGTACTTC.

This chain links TRBV19 with TRBJ2-7; the D is unclear. Trimming removed 3 bases at V and 3 bases at J, with 12 bases between. The CDR3 spans 14 residues. Germline CDR1 is LNHDA and CDR2 is SQIVND (reference sequence). CDR3 protein: CASSMRAGVYEQYF. In DNA, the CDR3 is TGTGCCAGTAGTATGAGAGCAGGAGTCTACGAGCAGTACTTC.

This clone was found a few times. The chain joins TRBV5-4 to TRBJ2-7; TRBD1 agrees at 11 bases. With 4 bases clipped from V and 4 bases from J, the junction kept 7 bases outside the gene matches. This CDR3 comprises 15 residues. CDR1 is SGHNT and CDR2 is YYREEE in the germline V gene (reference sequence). The CDR3 reads CASSQPGQGVYEQYF. CDR3 sequence (DNA): TGTGCCAGCAGCCAACCGGGACAGGGGGTTTACGAGCAGTACTTC.

The chain has TRBV30 and TRBJ1-1, with D maybe TRBD1 (5 bases). From germline, CDR1 is GTSNPN and CDR2 SVGIG (reference sequence). The length of the CDR3 is 13 residues. The V end was cut by 3 bases, the J end by 4 bases, with 12 bases between. The CDR3 bases are TGTGCCTGGAGACAAGGGGCGGGCACTGAAGCTTTCTTT. It encodes CAWRQGAGTEAFF.

The rearrangement joins TRBV5-1 to TRBJ1-1; D not resolved. V lost 2 bases and J lost 3, with 11 bases in between. Germline-derived CDR1 and CDR2 are SGHRS and YFSETQ. This CDR3 spans 14 amino acids. The CDR3 here is CASSFWRTDTEAFF. The CDR3 bases are TGCGCCAGCAGCTTTTGGAGGACGGACACTGAAGCTTTCTTT. Full variable domain (rest looked up from reference TRBV5-1 and TRBJ1-1): KAGVTQTPRYLIKTRGQQVTLSCSPISGHRSVSWYQQTPGQGLQFLFEYFSETQRNKGNFPGRFSGRQFSNSRSEMNVSTLELGDSALYLCASSFWRTDTEAFFGQGTRLTVV.

The rearrangement uses TRBV19 and TRBJ1-5; TRBD1 matches at 9 bases. V lost 4 bases to trimming and J lost 5 bases; unmatched junction nucleotides: 3. This CDR3 spans 14 amino acids. The V gene's germline CDR1 is LNHDA and CDR2 SQIVND (reference sequence). The CDR3 here is CASSTRDRDQPQHF. The CDR3 DNA follows: TGTGCCAGTAGTACCCGGGACAGGGATCAGCCCCAGCATTTT.

This chain uses TRBV9 with TRBJ2-2; no definite D call. Germline-derived CDR1 and CDR2 are SGDLS and YYNGEE. The CDR3 covers 15 residues. Trimming stripped 2 bases from V and 1 base from J, with 9 bases between. DNA of the CDR3: TGTGCCAGCAGCGTCAGGAGTATGAACACCGGGGAGCTGTTTTTT. Translated: CASSVRSMNTGELFF. Supplemented by reference TRBV9 and TRBJ2-2, the full variable domain reads DSGVTQTPKHLITATGQRVTLRCSPRSGDLSVYWYQQSLDQGLQFLIQYYNGEERAKGNILERFSAQQFPDLHSELNLSSLELGDSALYFCASSVRSMNTGELFFGEGSRLTVL.

The gene calls are TRBV18 and TRBJ2-7; D ambiguous. The CDR3 has 11 residues. With 2 bases removed from V and 5 bases from J, the gap between germline ends came to 4 bases. Germline CDR1 reads KGHSH; CDR2 reads LQKENI. CDR3: CASSPKDEQYF. The CDR3 DNA reads TGTGCCAGCTCACCAAAGGACGAGCAGTACTTC.

The chain employs TRBV23-1 and TRBJ2-2; 10 nucleotides match TRBD2. TRBV23-1 counts as an open reading frame of uncertain function. The CDR3 length is 19 residues. After removal of 7 bases from V and 5 bases from J, the junction contained 19 bases not matched to a gene. CDR3 loop: CASTRYRASGRGLTGELFF. DNA of the CDR3: TGCGCCAGCACACGCTATAGGGCTAGCGGGAGAGGTTTGACCGGGGAGCTGTTTTTT.

The chain recombines TRBV5-1 with TRBJ2-2; TRBD1 might be the D (5 bases). In germline, CDR1 is SGHRS, CDR2 YFSETQ. Between the trimmed V and J ends, which lost 1 base and 1 base, there was a span of 8 bases. CDR3 length equals 15 residues. CDR3 nucleotide sequence: TGCGCCAGCAGCTTGAGGACACAGAACACCGGGGAGCTGTTTTTT. It specifies CASSLRTQNTGELFF.